The rows below give T cell receptor beta chains drawn from one sample of a study of blood T cell repertoires in COVID-19. Only in-frame clones appear in the TCRdb table, and some are missing; sequencing was by immunoSEQ multiplex PCR. The table lists 200,000 to 250,000 clones, about 80% of them singletons. Sequenced input: peripheral blood. The receptors shown here come from an elderly man with acute or convalescent COVID-19. Each CDR3 is given with its conserved first and last residue. D genes are given only for firm matches. The size entry is marked missing in some rows and otherwise reads once, few, many or a size class.

>TRBJ1-5|.|TRBV27|TRBD1|18
TGTGCCAGCAGTCCGTCCCGGGACAGGTTCAGGGGCAATCAGCCCCAGCATTTT
CASSPSRDRFRGNQPQHF
>TRBJ1-1|.|TRBV6-5|TRBD1|13
TGTGCCAGCAGGGACAGGGTTAACACTGAAGCTTTCTTT
CASRDRVNTEAFF
>TRBJ2-3|.|TRBV3-1/TRBV3-2|.|15
TGTGCCAGCAGCCAGGCGGGGCTTAGCACAGATACGCAGTATTTT
CASSQAGLSTDTQYF
>TRBJ2-3|.|TRBV15|TRBD1|16
TGTGCCACCAGCAGGAAGGGGGCTGGCGGCACAGATACGCAGTATTTT
CATSRKGAGGTDTQYF
>TRBJ2-7|.|TRBV29-1|.|12
TGCAGCGTTGAAAGGGAGTATTCCGAGCAGTACTTC
CSVEREYSEQYF
>TRBJ2-6|.|TRBV19|TRBD1|15
TGTGCCAGTACGACAGGGAGCTCTGGGGCCAACGTCCTGACTTTC
CASTTGSSGANVLTF
>TRBJ2-7|once|TRBV28|TRBD2|15
TGTGCCAGCAGTTTATGGGACAAAGGGAGGGACGAGCAGTACTTC
CASSLWDKGRDEQYF
>TRBJ2-7|.|TRBV9|.|13
TGTGCCAGCAGCGTAGGCAGTTCCTACGAGCAGTACTTC
CASSVGSSYEQYF
>TRBJ2-7|.|TRBV6-6|TRBD2|14
TGTGCCAGCAGGCCCGGGACTAACTCCTACGAGCAGTACTTC
CASRPGTNSYEQYF
>TRBJ1-4|once|TRBV27|.|14
TGTGCCAGCAGGGGGGTTGGGGAGGGTGAAAAACTGTTTTTT
CASRGVGEGEKLFF
>TRBJ2-7|.|TRBV7-6|.|15
TGTGCCAGCAGCTCCAGGGACAAGAGCTCCTACGAGCAGTACTTC
CASSSRDKSSYEQYF
>TRBJ1-1|.|TRBV2|.|14
TGTGCCAGCAGTGAACGTAGTCTAAACACTGAAGCTTTCTTT
CASSERSLNTEAFF
>TRBJ2-3|.|TRBV6-5|.|13
TGTGCCAGCAGTTACGTGGGGGCCTCCTCGACGGATTTT
CASSYVGASSTDF
>TRBJ1-6|.|TRBV2|TRBD1|15
TGTGCCAGCAGGCGACAGGGGGATCGTAATTCACCCCTCCACTTT
CASRRQGDRNSPLHF
>TRBJ2-5|.|TRBV30|TRBD1|13
TGTGCCTGGGGACAGGGGGCTCTGGAGACCCAGTACTTC
CAWGQGALETQYF
>TRBJ2-7|.|TRBV3-1/TRBV3-2|TRBD1|18
TGTGCCAGCAGCCAACCCCGACCGGGACAGGGAGTGACCTACGAGCAGTACTTC
CASSQPRPGQGVTYEQYF
>TRBJ1-4|.|TRBV28|.|15
TGTGCCAGCAGTCTCCCCCAGGGCCGTAATGAAAAACTGTTTTTT
CASSLPQGRNEKLFF
>TRBJ2-3|.|TRBV30|.|14
TGTGCTTACAACGGGGGGCTGAGCACAGATACGCAGTATTTT
CAYNGGLSTDTQYF